The rows below give T cell receptor beta chains drawn from one sample of a study of cytomegalovirus exposure and HLA in healthy donors. Using immunoSEQ multiplex PCR, the repertoire was profiled, and TCRdb retains in-frame clones only, with some absent. The listing records roughly 120,000 clones. What was sequenced was PBMCs. These receptors were collected from a man in his forties in good health and CMV-seronegative. Each CDR3 is given without its conserved first and last residue.

>TRBV25-1|TRBJ2-3
ASSGSTDTQY
>TRBV4-2|TRBJ2-4
ASSQGTGGWNIQY
>TRBV29-1|TRBJ2-4
SGGQGESLQY
>TRBV27|TRBJ2-7
ASSPDRYNYEQY
>TRBV5-4|TRBJ2-7
ASSLGLAGVEQY
>TRBV19|TRBJ2-1
ASSNHQRQRGIFNEQF
>TRBV7-8|TRBJ2-1
ASSVKEVSPGHEQF
>TRBV5-4|TRBJ2-5
ASSFLAGAETQY
>TRBV27|TRBJ2-7
ASSLSAGYNEQY
>TRBV4-1|TRBJ1-4
ASSQDERNEKLF
>TRBV5-1|TRBJ2-3
ASTRTSSDTDTQY
>TRBV5-4|TRBJ2-7
ASSGGTSDSYEQY
>TRBV5-6|TRBJ2-4
ASSLAPPASGRGNIQY
>TRBV5-8|TRBJ2-7
ASSLGPSGSYEQY
>TRBV6-6|.
ASSYLRGNEQY
>TRBV6-6|TRBJ2-7
ASTNPLAGGPDEQY
>TRBV11-2|TRBJ2-2
ASSSRAGSTGELF
>TRBV10-3|TRBJ2-1
AISARENEQF
>TRBV6-1|TRBJ1-5
ASSRDNSQPQH
>TRBV19|TRBJ1-3
ASSRTGPIGNTIY
>TRBV7-2|TRBJ1-2
ASSPILQGNLGYT
>TRBV19|TRBJ2-1
ASSIDRSSYNEQF
>TRBV4-1|TRBJ2-5
ASSHWFLGGRPGETQY
>TRBV6-4|TRBJ2-7
ASSDPRTAAYEQY
>TRBV9|TRBJ1-1
ASSRGGYTEAF
>TRBV6-5|TRBJ2-2
ASSRLAGNTGELF
>TRBV5-1|TRBJ2-7
ASSLDRGYEQY
>TRBV4-2|TRBJ2-2
ASTYSSGGGELF
>TRBV5-1|TRBJ2-1
ASSLEGNEQF
>TRBV11-1|TRBJ1-1
ASSRIGHGENTEAF